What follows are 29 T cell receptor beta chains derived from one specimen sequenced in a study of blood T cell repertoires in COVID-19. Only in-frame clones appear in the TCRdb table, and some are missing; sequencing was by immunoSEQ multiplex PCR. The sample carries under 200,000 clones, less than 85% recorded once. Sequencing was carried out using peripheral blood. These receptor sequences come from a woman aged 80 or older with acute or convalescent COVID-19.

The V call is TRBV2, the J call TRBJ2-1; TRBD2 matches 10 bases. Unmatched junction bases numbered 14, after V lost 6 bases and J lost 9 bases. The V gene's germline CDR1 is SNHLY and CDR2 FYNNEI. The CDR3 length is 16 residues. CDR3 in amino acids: CASRYSAAGGLGEQFF. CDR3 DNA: TGTGCCAGCAGATATTCCGCAGCGGGAGGGTTAGGTGAGCAGTTCTTC.

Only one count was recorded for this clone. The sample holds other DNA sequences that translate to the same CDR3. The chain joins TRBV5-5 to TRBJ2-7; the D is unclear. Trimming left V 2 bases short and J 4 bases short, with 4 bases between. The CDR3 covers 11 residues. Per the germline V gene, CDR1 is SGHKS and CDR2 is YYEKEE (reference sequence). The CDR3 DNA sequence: TGTGCCAGCAGCTTCCTATACGAGCAGTACTTC. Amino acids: CASSFLYEQYF.

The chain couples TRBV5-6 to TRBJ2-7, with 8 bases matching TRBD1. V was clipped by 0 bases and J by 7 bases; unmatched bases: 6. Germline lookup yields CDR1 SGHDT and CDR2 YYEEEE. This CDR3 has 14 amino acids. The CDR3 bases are TGTGCCAGCAGCTTGGTTCAGGGGGCGCAAGAGCAGTACTTC. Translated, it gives CASSLVQGAQEQYF.

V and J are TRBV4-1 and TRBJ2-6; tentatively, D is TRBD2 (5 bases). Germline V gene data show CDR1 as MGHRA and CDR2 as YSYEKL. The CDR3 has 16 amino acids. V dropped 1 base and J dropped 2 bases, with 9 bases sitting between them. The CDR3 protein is CASSQVSRAGANVLTF. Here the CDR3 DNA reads TGCGCCAGCAGCCAAGTATCGCGGGCTGGGGCCAACGTCCTGACTTTC.

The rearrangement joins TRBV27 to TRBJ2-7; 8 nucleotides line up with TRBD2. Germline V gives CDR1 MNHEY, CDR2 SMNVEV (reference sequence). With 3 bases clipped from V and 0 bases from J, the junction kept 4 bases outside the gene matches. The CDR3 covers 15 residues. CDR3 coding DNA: TGTGCCAGCAGTTTTCGCGGGAGGAGCTCCTACGAGCAGTACTTC. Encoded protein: CASSFRGRSSYEQYF.

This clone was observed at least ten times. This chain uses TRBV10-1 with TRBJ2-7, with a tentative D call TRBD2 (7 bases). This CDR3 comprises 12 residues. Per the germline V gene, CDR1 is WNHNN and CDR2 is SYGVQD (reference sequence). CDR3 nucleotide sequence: TGCTCCCGGGGGCGGGAGTGGTGCGAGCAGTACTTC. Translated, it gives CSRGREWCEQYF.

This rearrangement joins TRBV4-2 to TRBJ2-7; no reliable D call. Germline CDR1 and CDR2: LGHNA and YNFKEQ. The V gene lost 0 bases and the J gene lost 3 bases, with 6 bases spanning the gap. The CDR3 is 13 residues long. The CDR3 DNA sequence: TGTGCCAGCAGCCAAGATGCCGGCTACGAGCAGTACTTC. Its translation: CASSQDAGYEQYF.

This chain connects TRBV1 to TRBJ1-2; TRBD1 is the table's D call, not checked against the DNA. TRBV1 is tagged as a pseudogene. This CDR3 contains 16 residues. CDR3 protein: CTSSQYGTDTLYGYTF. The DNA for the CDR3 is TGCACCAGCAGCCAATACGGGACAGATACTCTCTATGGCTACACCTTC.

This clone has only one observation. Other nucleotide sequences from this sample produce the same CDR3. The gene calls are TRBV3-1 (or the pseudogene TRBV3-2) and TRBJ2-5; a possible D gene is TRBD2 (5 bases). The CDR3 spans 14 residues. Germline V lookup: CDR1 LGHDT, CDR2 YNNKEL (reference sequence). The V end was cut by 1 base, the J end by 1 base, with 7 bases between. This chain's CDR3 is CASSQGAGQETQYF. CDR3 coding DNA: TGTGCCAGCAGCCAAGGGGCGGGCCAAGAGACCCAGTACTTC.

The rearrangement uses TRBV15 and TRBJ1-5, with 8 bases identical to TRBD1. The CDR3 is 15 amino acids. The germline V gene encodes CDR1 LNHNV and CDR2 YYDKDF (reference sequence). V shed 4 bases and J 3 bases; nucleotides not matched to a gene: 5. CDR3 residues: CATSKGQAFNQPQHF. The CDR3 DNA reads TGTGCCACCAGCAAGGGACAGGCTTTCAATCAGCCCCAGCATTTT.

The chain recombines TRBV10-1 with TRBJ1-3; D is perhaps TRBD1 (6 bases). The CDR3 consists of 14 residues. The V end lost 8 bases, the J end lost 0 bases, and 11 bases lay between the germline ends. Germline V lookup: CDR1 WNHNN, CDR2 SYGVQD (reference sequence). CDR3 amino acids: CASSQGGSGNTIYF. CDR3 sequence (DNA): TGCGCCAGCTCCCAAGGGGGCTCTGGAAACACCATATATTTT.

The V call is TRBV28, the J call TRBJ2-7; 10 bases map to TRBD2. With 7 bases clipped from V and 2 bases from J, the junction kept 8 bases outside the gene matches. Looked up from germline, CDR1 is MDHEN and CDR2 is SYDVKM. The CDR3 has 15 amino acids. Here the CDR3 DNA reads TGTGCCAGCAAAAAGACTAGCGGGTCTGCCTACGAGCAGTACTTC. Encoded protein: CASKKTSGSAYEQYF.

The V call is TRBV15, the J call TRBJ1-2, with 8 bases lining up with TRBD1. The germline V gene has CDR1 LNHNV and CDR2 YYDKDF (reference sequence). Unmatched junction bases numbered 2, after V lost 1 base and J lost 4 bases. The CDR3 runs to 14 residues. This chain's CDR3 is CATSRAGQGYGYTF. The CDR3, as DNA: TGTGCCACCAGCAGAGCCGGACAGGGCTATGGCTACACCTTC.

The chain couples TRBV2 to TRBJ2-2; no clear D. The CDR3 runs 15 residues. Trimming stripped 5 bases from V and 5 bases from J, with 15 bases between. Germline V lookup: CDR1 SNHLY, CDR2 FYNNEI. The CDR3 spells CASSPIHSVTGELFF. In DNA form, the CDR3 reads TGTGCCAGCAGTCCCATTCATAGTGTAACCGGGGAGCTGTTTTTT.

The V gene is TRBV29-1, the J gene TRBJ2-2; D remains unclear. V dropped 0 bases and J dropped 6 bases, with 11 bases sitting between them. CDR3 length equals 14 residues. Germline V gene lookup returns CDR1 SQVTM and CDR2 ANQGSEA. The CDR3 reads CSVEDLSRAGELFF. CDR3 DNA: TGCAGCGTTGAAGACTTATCACGGGCCGGGGAGCTGTTTTTT.

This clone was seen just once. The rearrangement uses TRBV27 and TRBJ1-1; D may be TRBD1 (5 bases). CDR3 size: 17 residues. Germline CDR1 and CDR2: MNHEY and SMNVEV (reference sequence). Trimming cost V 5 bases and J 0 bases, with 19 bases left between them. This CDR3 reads CASSRLYRGELNTEAFF. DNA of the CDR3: TGTGCCAGCAGTCGACTCTATCGGGGGGAATTGAACACTGAAGCTTTCTTT.

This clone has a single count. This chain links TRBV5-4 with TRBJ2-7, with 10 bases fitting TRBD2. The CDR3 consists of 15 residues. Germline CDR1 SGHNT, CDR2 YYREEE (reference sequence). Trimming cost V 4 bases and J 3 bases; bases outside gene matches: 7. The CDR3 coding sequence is TGTGCCAGCAGCCTTGGACTAGCGGAGAACTACGAGCAGTACTTC. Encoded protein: CASSLGLAENYEQYF.

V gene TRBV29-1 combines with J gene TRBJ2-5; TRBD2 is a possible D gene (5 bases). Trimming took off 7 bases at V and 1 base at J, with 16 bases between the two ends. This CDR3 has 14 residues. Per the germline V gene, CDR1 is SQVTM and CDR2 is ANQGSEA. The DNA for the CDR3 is TGCAGCGCCGGAAGTTTTGGGAGCCAAGAGACCCAGTACTTC. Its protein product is CSAGSFGSQETQYF.

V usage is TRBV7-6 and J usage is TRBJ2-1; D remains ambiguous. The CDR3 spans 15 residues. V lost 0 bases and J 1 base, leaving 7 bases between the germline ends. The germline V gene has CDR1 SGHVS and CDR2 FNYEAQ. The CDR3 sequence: CASSLAHLSYNEQFF. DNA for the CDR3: TGTGCCAGCAGCTTAGCGCATCTATCCTACAATGAGCAGTTCTTC.

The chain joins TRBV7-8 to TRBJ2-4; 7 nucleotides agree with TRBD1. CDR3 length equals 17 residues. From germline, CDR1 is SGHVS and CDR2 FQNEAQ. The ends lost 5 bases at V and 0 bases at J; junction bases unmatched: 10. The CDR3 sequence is CASSTQGTALAKNIQYF. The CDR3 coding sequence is TGTGCCAGCAGCACCCAAGGGACAGCCCTAGCCAAAAACATTCAGTACTTC.

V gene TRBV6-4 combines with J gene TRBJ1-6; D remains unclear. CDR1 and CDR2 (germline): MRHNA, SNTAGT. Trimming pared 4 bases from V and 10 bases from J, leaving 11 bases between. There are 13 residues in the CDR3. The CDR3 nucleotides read TGTGCCAGCAGTGCCGAGGAGAGGTCACCCCTCCACTTT. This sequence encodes CASSAEERSPLHF.

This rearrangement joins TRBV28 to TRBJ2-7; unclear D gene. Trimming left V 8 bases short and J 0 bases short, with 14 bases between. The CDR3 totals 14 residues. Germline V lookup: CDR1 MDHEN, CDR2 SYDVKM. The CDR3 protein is CASQSGWSSYEQYF. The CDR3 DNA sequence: TGTGCCAGCCAGTCCGGGTGGAGCTCCTACGAGCAGTACTTC.

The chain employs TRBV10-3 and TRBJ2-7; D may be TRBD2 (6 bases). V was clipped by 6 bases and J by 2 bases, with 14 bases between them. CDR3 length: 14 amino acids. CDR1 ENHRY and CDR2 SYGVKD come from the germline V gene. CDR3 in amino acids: CAISADGGTYEQYF. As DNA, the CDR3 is TGTGCCATCAGCGCGGACGGGGGTACCTACGAGCAGTACTTC.

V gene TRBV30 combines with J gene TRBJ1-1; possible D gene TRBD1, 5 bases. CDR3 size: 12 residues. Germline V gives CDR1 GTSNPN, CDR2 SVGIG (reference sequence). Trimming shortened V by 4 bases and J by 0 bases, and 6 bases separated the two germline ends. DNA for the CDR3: TGTGCCTGGACAGGGATGAACACTGAAGCTTTCTTT. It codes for CAWTGMNTEAFF.

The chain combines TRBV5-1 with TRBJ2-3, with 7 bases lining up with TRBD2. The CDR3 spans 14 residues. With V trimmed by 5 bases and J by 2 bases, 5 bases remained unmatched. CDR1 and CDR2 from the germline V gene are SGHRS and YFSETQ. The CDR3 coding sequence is TGCGCCAGCAGTGGCGGGAGTAACACAGATACGCAGTATTTT. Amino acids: CASSGGSNTDTQYF.

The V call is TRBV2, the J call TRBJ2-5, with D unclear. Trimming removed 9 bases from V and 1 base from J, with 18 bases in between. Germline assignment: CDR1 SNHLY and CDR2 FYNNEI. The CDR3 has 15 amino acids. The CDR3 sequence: CASTLFAQSQETQYF. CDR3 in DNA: TGTGCCAGTACCCTTTTTGCACAGTCCCAAGAGACCCAGTACTTC.

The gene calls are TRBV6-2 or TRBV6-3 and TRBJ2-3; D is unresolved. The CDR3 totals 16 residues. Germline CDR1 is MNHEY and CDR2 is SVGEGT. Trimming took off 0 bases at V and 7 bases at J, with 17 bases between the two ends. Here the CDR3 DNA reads TGTGCCAGCAGTTACTCGACCATGAGACTTCTAAATACGCAGTATTTT. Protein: CASSYSTMRLLNTQYF.

In DNA, the CDR3 is TGTGCCAGTAGGATGACAGGGGGTGGTCAGCCCCAGCATTTT. Protein sequence: CASRMTGGGQPQHF. The chain links TRBV19 to TRBJ1-5, with 9 bases fitting TRBD1. Losses at the gene ends were 6 bases for V and 6 bases for J; bases not matched to a gene: 6. This CDR3 has 14 residues. Germline V gene sequence: CDR1 LNHDA, CDR2 SQIVND (reference sequence).

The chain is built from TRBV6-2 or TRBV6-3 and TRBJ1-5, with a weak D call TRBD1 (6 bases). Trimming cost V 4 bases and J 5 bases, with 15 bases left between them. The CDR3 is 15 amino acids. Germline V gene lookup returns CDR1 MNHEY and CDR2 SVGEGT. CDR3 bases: TGTGCCAGCAGTTCTGCGGGGGCAGCCGATCAGCCCCAGCATTTT. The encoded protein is CASSSAGAADQPQHF.